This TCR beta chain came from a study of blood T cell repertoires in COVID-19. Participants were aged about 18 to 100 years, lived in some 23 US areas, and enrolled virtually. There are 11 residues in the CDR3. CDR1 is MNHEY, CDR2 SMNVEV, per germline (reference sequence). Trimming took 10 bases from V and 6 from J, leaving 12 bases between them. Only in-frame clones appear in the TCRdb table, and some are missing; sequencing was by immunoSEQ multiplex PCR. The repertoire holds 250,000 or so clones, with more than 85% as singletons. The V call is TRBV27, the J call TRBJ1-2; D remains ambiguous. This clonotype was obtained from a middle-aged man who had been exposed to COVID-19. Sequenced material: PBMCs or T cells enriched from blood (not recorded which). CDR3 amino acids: CATGIGNGYTF. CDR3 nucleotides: TGTGCCACCGGGATAGGGAATGGCTACACCTTC.